The text below deals with one T cell receptor (beta chain). The protocol was immunoSEQ multiplex PCR, while the TCRdb copy is restricted to in-frame clones and leaves out a portion. The sample lists about 300,000 clones, over 85% seen once, with less than 3.5% in the top ten. These data are taken from a study of blood T cell repertoires in COVID-19. Study details: Material from acute and convalescent COVID-19 was sourced from the United States, Italy and Spain.

V was clipped by 0 bases and J by 7 bases, with 7 bases between them. CDR3 size: 13 residues. Germline CDR1 is LGHDT and CDR2 is YNNKEL (reference sequence). Input material: PBMCs or T cells enriched from blood (not recorded which). The rearrangement uses TRBV3-1 (or the pseudogene TRBV3-2) and TRBJ1-5; D gene uncertain. The sequence was collected from a woman in her forties or fifties who had been exposed to COVID-19. The CDR3: CASSQDRTQPQHF. The CDR3 bases are TGTGCCAGCAGCCAAGATAGAACCCAGCCCCAGCATTTT.